Shown below are 25 T cell receptor beta chains from a single sample sequenced in a study of blood T cells in healthy people across ages. A second PCR, run for 7 to 11 cycles, used a sample-barcoded 5' primer plus a J-beta primer mix. MiXCR was run by TCRdb on the 5' RACE reads, yielding one entry per CDR3 protein. This repertoire shows some 1,500,000 distinct CDR3 sequences, 35% to 45% found once; its top ten account for 4%. Sample: blood. These receptors were obtained from a woman under 30 in good health.

There are a few counts of this clonotype. This chain connects TRBV7-2 to TRBJ2-1; D might be TRBD1 or TRBD2, each matching 5 bases. The V gene lost 5 bases and the J gene lost 0 bases, with 26 bases spanning the gap. This CDR3 contains 20 residues. Germline CDR1 SGHTA, CDR2 FQGNSA. In DNA form, the CDR3 reads TGTGCCAGCAGCCCGGCCGGGGCCCAATATTCGGAGAACTCCTACAATGAGCAGTTCTTC. Its translation: CASSPAGAQYSENSYNEQFF.

The chain's CDR3 is CASSLNLDRSNYGYTF. CDR3 nucleotide sequence: TGTGCCAGCAGCCTAAATTTGGACAGGTCGAACTATGGCTACACCTTC. The V and J genes are TRBV7-2 and TRBJ1-2, with 7 bases identical to TRBD1. V lost 5 bases and J lost 2; bases outside the gene matches: 11. The CDR3 loop spans 16 amino acids. From germline, CDR1 is SGHTA and CDR2 FQGNSA.

This chain uses TRBV6-5 with TRBJ2-7; TRBD2 might be the D (5 bases). Germline CDR1 reads MNHEY; CDR2 reads SVGAGI. The V gene lost 6 bases and the J gene lost 0 bases, with 12 bases spanning the gap. There are 14 residues in the CDR3. CDR3 nucleotides: TGTGCCAGCAGGCTAGCCTCCAGCTCCTACGAGCAGTACTTC. Amino acids: CASRLASSSYEQYF.

This clonotype was recorded at least ten times. The chain uses TRBV5-1 and TRBJ2-7; D remains ambiguous. The CDR3 has 14 amino acids. Per germline, CDR1 SGHRS and CDR2 YFSETQ. V lost 0 bases and J 3 bases, leaving 10 bases between the germline ends. The DNA for the CDR3 is TGCGCCAGCAGCTTGGGGGCCGGTCTCTACGAGCAGTACTTC. Translation: CASSLGAGLYEQYF.

The genes are TRBV16 and TRBJ2-3; 8 positions agree with TRBD1. V gave up 2 bases and J gave up 3 bases; unmatched junction bases: 7. Per the germline V gene, CDR1 is KGHSY and CDR2 is FQNENV. The CDR3 contains 16 residues. CDR3 residues: CASSQQATGATDTQYF. The DNA of the CDR3 is TGTGCCAGCAGCCAACAAGCGACAGGGGCAACAGATACGCAGTATTTT.

This chain links TRBV6-2 or TRBV6-3 with TRBJ1-1; TRBD1 agrees at 7 bases. Germline V CDR1 and CDR2: MNHEY, SVGEGT. The CDR3 is made up of 13 amino acids. V gave up 6 bases and J gave up 7 bases; unmatched junction bases: 8. The DNA of the CDR3 is TGTGCCAGCAGAGGGACAGCCTCCTTTGAAGCTTTCTTT. Protein product: CASRGTASFEAFF.

This clonotype was found a few times. The chain employs TRBV3-1 and TRBJ1-2; D perhaps matches TRBD1 (6 bases). The germline V gene encodes CDR1 LGHDT and CDR2 YNNKEL (reference sequence). CDR3 length equals 12 residues. V dropped 6 bases and J dropped 8 bases, with 13 bases sitting between them. This CDR3 is CASSQTGGGYTF. The CDR3 DNA reads TGTGCCAGCAGTCAGACAGGCGGAGGCTACACCTTC. Looking up the rest from reference TRBV3-1 and TRBJ1-2 gives the full variable domain: DTAVSQTPKYLVTQMGNDKSIKCEQNLGHDTMYWYKQDSKKFLKIMFSYNNKELIINETVPNRFSPKSPDKAHLNLHINSLELGDSAVYFCASSQTGGGYTFGSGTRLTVV.

This clonotype was seen more than once but under ten times. The chain combines TRBV29-1 with TRBJ2-5; tentatively, D is TRBD1 or TRBD2 (5 bases each). The CDR3 spans 14 residues. The germline gives CDR1 SQVTM, CDR2 ANQGSEA. V lost 6 bases to trimming and J lost 5 bases, with 19 bases between them. This chain's CDR3 is CSVGTLLRRETQYF. CDR3 bases: TGCAGCGTGGGGACCCTCCTCCGGCGGGAGACCCAGTACTTC. Variable domain in full (rest from reference TRBV29-1 and TRBJ2-5): SAVISQKPSRDICQRGTSLTIQCQVDSQVTMMFWYRQQPGQSLTLIATANQGSEATYESGFVIDKFPISRPNLTFSTLTVSNMSPEDSSIYLCSVGTLLRRETQYFGPGTRLLVL.

This clonotype was seen only a few times. The chain couples TRBV24-1 to TRBJ1-2; D not resolved. V lost 1 base and J lost 5, with 7 bases in between. Germline CDR1 is KGHDR and CDR2 is SFDVKD. The CDR3 contains 13 residues. The chain's CDR3 is CATSDFAGYGYTF. CDR3 sequence (DNA): TGTGCCACCAGTGATTTTGCCGGGTATGGCTACACCTTC.

This clonotype was seen a few times. The chain joins TRBV7-2 to TRBJ2-3; 10 bases line up with TRBD1. The J segment lost 3 bases and the V segment lost 5 bases, leaving 8 bases of the junction unmatched. This CDR3 spans 16 amino acids. From germline, CDR1 is SGHTA and CDR2 FQGNSA. CDR3 in amino acids: CASSPRQGALTDTQYF. CDR3 in DNA: TGTGCCAGCAGCCCCAGACAGGGGGCGTTGACAGATACGCAGTATTTT. Variable domain in full (rest from reference TRBV7-2 and TRBJ2-3): GAGVSQSPSNKVTEKGKDVELRCDPISGHTALYWYRQSLGQGLEFLIYFQGNSAPDKSGLPSDRFSAERTGGSVSTLTIQRTQQEDSAVYLCASSPRQGALTDTQYFGPGTRLTVL.

This clonotype was seen only once. This sequence joins TRBV10-3 and TRBJ2-3, with TRBD1 matching over 11 bases. This CDR3 is 16 amino acids long. Per the germline V gene, CDR1 is ENHRY and CDR2 is SYGVKD. J was trimmed by 4 bases and V by 4 bases; bases with no gene match: 7. The CDR3 region is CAISGRTGGVPDTQYF. CDR3 in DNA: TGTGCCATCAGTGGGAGGACAGGGGGCGTGCCAGATACGCAGTATTTT.

This chain uses TRBV9 with TRBJ2-1; 12 bases match TRBD2. Trimming cost V 0 bases and J 11 bases; bases outside gene matches: 6. The germline CDR1 and CDR2 sequences are SGDLS and YYNGEE. The CDR3 extends over 15 amino acids. CDR3 sequence (DNA): TGTGCCAGCAGCGTAGATCTAGCGGGGGGGCGAAAGCAGTTCTTC. Translation gives CASSVDLAGGRKQFF.

This clonotype came up once. The junction shows a germline mismatch at one end, possibly a read error. The chain links TRBV6-5 to TRBJ2-2; no clear D. Germline V gives CDR1 MNHEY, CDR2 SVGAGI. The length of the CDR3 is 13 residues. In DNA, the CDR3 is TGTGCCGGCAGGTCGAGTAGGGCCGGGGAGCTGTTTTTT. Translated, it gives CAGRSSRAGELFF.

The rearrangement links TRBV2 to TRBJ2-3; D uncertain. The CDR3 contains 14 residues. V gave up 11 bases and J gave up 0 bases, with 15 bases separating them. CDR1 is SNHLY, CDR2 FYNNEI, per germline. The CDR3 DNA is TGTGCCGTAGGCAGACTGGCGAGCACAGATACGCAGTATTTT. Its translation: CAVGRLASTDTQYF.

CDR3 bases: TGTGCCAGCAGACCAAGACAAGGCCCAATGGCGCAGTTCTTC. It encodes CASRPRQGPMAQFF. V usage is TRBV6-5 and J usage is TRBJ2-1; D is uncertain. Germline CDR1 is MNHEY and CDR2 is SVGAGI. The CDR3 runs to 14 residues. V lost 6 bases and J 12 bases, leaving 21 bases between the germline ends.

This clonotype showed up just a few times. This rearrangement joins TRBV11-2 to TRBJ1-4, with D perhaps matching TRBD1 (6 bases). The CDR3 loop spans 15 amino acids. Trimming pared 2 bases from V and 8 bases from J, leaving 15 bases between. Looked up from germline, CDR1 is SGHAT and CDR2 is FQNNGV. CDR3 sequence (DNA): TGTGCCAGCAGCTTACAGGGGTTCAGCGGGGAAAAACTGTTTTTT. It specifies CASSLQGFSGEKLFF. Full variable domain (remainder filled in from reference TRBV11-2 and TRBJ1-4): EAGVAQSPRYKIIEKRQSVAFWCNPISGHATLYWYQQILGQGPKLLIQFQNNGVVDDSQLPKDRFSAERLKGVDSTLKIQPAKLEDSAVYLCASSLQGFSGEKLFFGSGTQLSVL.

The gene calls are TRBV12-3 or TRBV12-4 and TRBJ2-5; tentatively, D is TRBD2 (5 bases). CDR3 length equals 14 residues. The ends were cut back, 7 bases at V and 1 base at J, with 13 bases in the middle. In DNA form, the CDR3 reads TGTGCCAGCACCTTCAGAGGGTCCCAAGAGACCCAGTACTTC. The encoded protein is CASTFRGSQETQYF.

For the CDR3, the DNA is TGTGCCAGCAGATCACGTGGCACAAAAACTGAAGCTTTCTTT. Translation: CASRSRGTKTEAFF. V is TRBV6-5 and J is TRBJ1-1, with D hard to call. The V end lost 6 bases, the J end lost 5 bases, and 16 bases lay between the germline ends. Germline CDR1 MNHEY, CDR2 SVGAGI. This CDR3 region has 14 residues.

The chain links TRBV12-3 or TRBV12-4 to TRBJ2-4, with D perhaps TRBD2 (6 bases). V was trimmed by 6 bases and J by 1 base, leaving 13 bases between them. The CDR3 totals 15 residues. The DNA for the CDR3 is TGTGCCAGCAGCTCATCGGGACTCGCCAAAAACATTCAGTACTTC. This gives the protein CASSSSGLAKNIQYF.

The chain combines TRBV10-1 with TRBJ2-7; D is possibly TRBD2 (6 bases). CDR1 is WNHNN and CDR2 is SYGVQD in the germline V gene (reference sequence). The CDR3 has 14 residues. Deletions cut 6 bases from V and 2 bases from J, with 14 bases between. This CDR3 is CASSGGPNTYEQYF. CDR3 nucleotide sequence: TGCGCCAGCAGCGGAGGGCCTAATACCTACGAGCAGTACTTC.

This clonotype was observed a handful of times. This sequence joins TRBV6-5 and TRBJ2-1; the D is unclear. V gave up 6 bases and J gave up 0 bases, with 12 bases separating them. The CDR3 is 15 amino acids. In germline, CDR1 is MNHEY, CDR2 SVGAGI. This chain's CDR3 is CASSQLPSSYNEQFF. The CDR3 DNA follows: TGTGCCAGCAGCCAACTCCCTAGCTCCTACAATGAGCAGTTCTTC.

The CDR3 region has the DNA TGTGCCAGCAGCCAGGGGACAGGGGGACTTCAGCCCCAGCATTTT. Its protein product is CASSQGTGGLQPQHF. The chain links TRBV4-2 to TRBJ1-5; 11 bases align to TRBD1. J lost 6 bases, V lost 3 bases, and 4 bases had no gene match. The CDR3 runs 15 residues. Germline V gene data show CDR1 as LGHNA and CDR2 as YNFKEQ.

The gene calls are TRBV7-8 and TRBJ2-1; 8 bases map to TRBD2. The J call is doubtful: the DNA matches TRBJ2-7 better. CDR1 SGHVS and CDR2 FQNEAQ come from the germline V gene. This CDR3 is 16 amino acids long. As DNA, the CDR3 is TGTGCCAGCAGCTCCAAGCGGGAGTGGTCCTACAATGAGCAGTACTTC. This translates into CASSSKREWSYNEQYF.

This sequence joins TRBV21-1 and TRBJ1-2; TRBD1, the table's D call, lacks a check against the DNA. TRBV21-1 is a pseudogene. CDR3 length: 15 amino acids. The CDR3 reads CASKWGGISCSGYTF. CDR3 coding DNA: TGTGCCTCTAAATGGGGGGGCATCTCTTGCAGTGGCTACACCTTC.

This clonotype was counted between two and nine times. The chain links TRBV12-3 or TRBV12-4 to TRBJ2-3; TRBD2 might be the D (6 bases). The length of the CDR3 is 15 residues. Trimming took off 6 bases at V and 1 base at J, with 14 bases between the two ends. The CDR3 nucleotides are TGTGCCAGCAGGGCTACGGGACTGCGCACAGATACGCAGTATTTT. The encoded protein is CASRATGLRTDTQYF.